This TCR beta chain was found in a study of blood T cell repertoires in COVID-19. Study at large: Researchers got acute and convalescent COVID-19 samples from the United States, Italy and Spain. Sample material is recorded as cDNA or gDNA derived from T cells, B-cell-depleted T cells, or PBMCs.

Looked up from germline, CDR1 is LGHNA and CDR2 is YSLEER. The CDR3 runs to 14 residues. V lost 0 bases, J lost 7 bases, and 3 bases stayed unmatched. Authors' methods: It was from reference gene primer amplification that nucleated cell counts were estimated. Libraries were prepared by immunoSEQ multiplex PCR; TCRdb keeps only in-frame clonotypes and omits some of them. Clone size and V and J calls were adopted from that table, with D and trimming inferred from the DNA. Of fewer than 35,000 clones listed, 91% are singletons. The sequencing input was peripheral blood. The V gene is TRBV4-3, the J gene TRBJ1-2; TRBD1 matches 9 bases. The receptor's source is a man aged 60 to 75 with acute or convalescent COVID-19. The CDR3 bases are TGCGCCAGCAGCCAAGACCGGACAGGGGTTGGCTACACCTTC. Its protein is CASSQDRTGVGYTF.